The clone carrying this T cell receptor (beta chain) has more than one count but fewer than ten. Enrolled during active infection, Seattle patients were then followed longitudinally. The CDR3 loop spans 16 amino acids. Germline V gene lookup returns CDR1 LNHDA and CDR2 SQIVND (reference sequence). V was shortened by 7 bases and J by 8 bases, with 24 bases between the two germline ends. This specimen belongs to a study of blood T cell repertoires in COVID-19. Profiled with immunoSEQ multiplex PCR; TCRdb holds only in-frame clones, not every one. This sample has about 300,000 clones; over 85% occur once, and the top ten carry 1.5% to 2%.

This chain uses TRBV19 with TRBJ2-4; a possible D gene is TRBD2 (5 bases). Sequencing was performed on peripheral blood. The clonotype comes from a woman in her 30s with COVID-19, enrolled during active disease. Written as DNA, the CDR3 is TGTGCCAGTAAATCGGGCCCGGGGAACCCATGGGACATTCAGTACTTC. Amino acids: CASKSGPGNPWDIQYF.